In this sample, the clone carrying this T cell receptor beta chain turned up many times. These data belong to a study of early T cells in non-severe SARS-CoV-2 infection. CDR3 length: 13 residues. Per the germline V gene, CDR1 is ENHRY and CDR2 is SYGVKD. The germline V and J ends were trimmed by 5 bases and 3 bases, with 10 bases remaining between them. TCRdb processed the 5' RACE reads anew with MiXCR; each CDR3 protein has one entry. The data hold tens of thousands of distinct CDR3 sequences, with under 15% observed a single time. The chain combines TRBV10-3 with TRBJ1-1; D not certain. Sequencing used whole blood. The TCR was taken from an adult who was a healthcare worker with PCR-confirmed SARS-CoV-2 infection or an uninfected control (not recorded which). Written as DNA, the CDR3 is TGTGCCATCAGTCCTCAGACGGACACTGAAGCTTTCTTT. This gives the protein CAISPQTDTEAFF.